This is a list of T cell receptor beta chains from one sample in a study of OX40 agonist ivuxolimab in advanced cancers. Clones were sequenced by immunoSEQ multiplex PCR, and TCRdb holds only the in-frame ones, with some missing. The sample includes more than 35,000 clones, approximately 86% seen only once; the top ten take roughly 2.4%. Sequencing used CD4+ or CD8+ T cells sorted from blood, obtained in a trial of the OX40 agonist ivuxolimab. The receptor source for this set is an adult with an advanced solid tumor such as melanoma, head and neck, liver or kidney cancer. Both conserved end residues are part of each CDR3. Each record gives: V gene, clone size, D gene, J gene, CDR3 DNA, CDR3 protein. The D gene is left open where the match is weak. Expanded clones are given a class, and other clones once, few, many or no size at all.

v_gene: TRBV6-5
abundance: .
d_gene: .
j_gene: TRBJ2-3
CDR3nt: TGTGCCAGCAGTTACTCGTCCCAAGGGACAGATACGCAGTATTTT
CDR3aa: CASSYSSQGTDTQYF

v_gene: TRBV29-1
abundance: once
d_gene: .
j_gene: TRBJ2-1
CDR3nt: TGCAGCGTTGCGGGGCAGTGGAATGAGCAGTTCTTC
CDR3aa: CSVAGQWNEQFF

v_gene: TRBV6-5
abundance: .
d_gene: TRBD1
j_gene: TRBJ1-2
CDR3nt: TGTGCCAGCAGTTACCGTGACAGGGGTTCCTATGGCTACACCTTC
CDR3aa: CASSYRDRGSYGYTF

v_gene: TRBV7-2
abundance: .
d_gene: .
j_gene: TRBJ1-5
CDR3nt: TGTGCCAGCAGCTTAGGGGGAGAGAGTCCATATAGCAATCAGCCCCAGCATTTT
CDR3aa: CASSLGGESPYSNQPQHF

v_gene: TRBV7-9
abundance: .
d_gene: .
j_gene: TRBJ1-1
CDR3nt: TGTGCCAGCAGCTCCGGAAGCAACACTGAAGCTTTCTTT
CDR3aa: CASSSGSNTEAFF

v_gene: TRBV29-1
abundance: .
d_gene: .
j_gene: TRBJ1-1
CDR3nt: TGCAGCGTTGGGATGGGGGGTAACACTGAAGCTTTCTTT
CDR3aa: CSVGMGGNTEAFF

v_gene: TRBV4-2
abundance: once
d_gene: .
j_gene: TRBJ1-2
CDR3nt: TGTGCCAGCAGCTTGGGGCGAGGGAACTATGGCTACACCTTC
CDR3aa: CASSLGRGNYGYTF

v_gene: TRBV7-9
abundance: once
d_gene: .
j_gene: TRBJ2-5
CDR3nt: TGTGCCAGCAGCCAGGAGACCCAGTACTTC
CDR3aa: CASSQETQYF

v_gene: TRBV5-1
abundance: .
d_gene: .
j_gene: TRBJ1-1
CDR3nt: TGCGCCAGCAGCTTCGGGGGAAACACTGAAGCTTTCTTT
CDR3aa: CASSFGGNTEAFF

v_gene: TRBV7-2
abundance: .
d_gene: .
j_gene: TRBJ2-5
CDR3nt: TGTGCCAGCACCAAAGGGCCCGGCAAACGGCAAGAGACCCAGTACTTC
CDR3aa: CASTKGPGKRQETQYF

v_gene: TRBV7-2
abundance: .
d_gene: .
j_gene: TRBJ1-5
CDR3nt: TGTGCCAGCAGTTGGGACCCCCCCTACCCCCAGCATTTT
CDR3aa: CASSWDPPYPQHF

v_gene: TRBV18
abundance: few
d_gene: TRBD1
j_gene: TRBJ1-4
CDR3nt: TGTGCCAGCTCACCCCCGACAGGGACCCAAAAACTGTTTTTT
CDR3aa: CASSPPTGTQKLFF

v_gene: TRBV12-5
abundance: once
d_gene: .
j_gene: TRBJ1-2
CDR3nt: TGTGCTAGTGCGAGGGCTAACTATGGCTACACCTTC
CDR3aa: CASARANYGYTF

v_gene: TRBV19
abundance: .
d_gene: TRBD1
j_gene: TRBJ1-4
CDR3nt: TGTGCCAGTAGTATTGGACAGGGTAATGAAAAACTGTTTTTT
CDR3aa: CASSIGQGNEKLFF

v_gene: TRBV19
abundance: .
d_gene: .
j_gene: TRBJ2-2
CDR3nt: TGTGCCAGTAGTATACAGGCTAACACCGGGGAGCTGTTTTTT
CDR3aa: CASSIQANTGELFF

v_gene: TRBV18
abundance: .
d_gene: .
j_gene: TRBJ2-2
CDR3nt: TGTGCCAGCTCACTTAGCCGGGTCAGAAACACCGGGGAGCTGTTTTTT
CDR3aa: CASSLSRVRNTGELFF

v_gene: TRBV10-3
abundance: .
d_gene: TRBD1
j_gene: TRBJ1-1
CDR3nt: TGTGCCATCAGACCGGGACAGGGGGTACTCACTGAAGCTTTCTTT
CDR3aa: CAIRPGQGVLTEAFF

v_gene: TRBV6-4
abundance: .
d_gene: .
j_gene: TRBJ1-2
CDR3nt: TGTGCCAGCACCGCGGTTGGGGGGGACCCAGCTATCGGCTACACCTTC
CDR3aa: CASTAVGGDPAIGYTF

v_gene: TRBV19
abundance: .
d_gene: TRBD2
j_gene: TRBJ2-1
CDR3nt: TGTGCCAGTAGTATAGATCGGGGGGGGAACAATGAGCAGTTCTTC
CDR3aa: CASSIDRGGNNEQFF

v_gene: TRBV7-9
abundance: few
d_gene: .
j_gene: TRBJ2-1
CDR3nt: TGTGCCAGCAGCCTCTTAAGACAGGGAGGGGGTGAGCAGTTCTTC
CDR3aa: CASSLLRQGGGEQFF

v_gene: TRBV6-5
abundance: .
d_gene: .
j_gene: TRBJ2-1
CDR3nt: TGTGCCAGCAGTCGCCCGAGGAATGAGCAGTTCTTC
CDR3aa: CASSRPRNEQFF

v_gene: TRBV28
abundance: .
d_gene: TRBD1
j_gene: TRBJ2-2
CDR3nt: TGTGCCAGCAGTTCCACAGGGGAGAACACCGGGGAGCTGTTTTTT
CDR3aa: CASSSTGENTGELFF

v_gene: TRBV6-1
abundance: .
d_gene: TRBD2
j_gene: TRBJ2-7
CDR3nt: TGTGCCAGCAGTGAGGATCTAGCGGGGGTGGTAGCCTACGAGCAGTACTTC
CDR3aa: CASSEDLAGVVAYEQYF

v_gene: TRBV14
abundance: few
d_gene: TRBD1
j_gene: TRBJ1-2
CDR3nt: TGTGCCAGCAGCCAAAGGGACAGCCCCTATGGCTACACCTTC
CDR3aa: CASSQRDSPYGYTF

v_gene: TRBV6-5
abundance: .
d_gene: TRBD2
j_gene: TRBJ2-3
CDR3nt: TGTGCCACTTTAGCGGGGGGGAGGACAGATACGCAGTATTTT
CDR3aa: CATLAGGRTDTQYF

v_gene: TRBV10-3
abundance: .
d_gene: .
j_gene: TRBJ2-7
CDR3nt: TGTGCCATCAGTTACAGGGACGAGCAGTACTTC
CDR3aa: CAISYRDEQYF

v_gene: TRBV7-9
abundance: .
d_gene: TRBD1
j_gene: TRBJ2-7
CDR3nt: TGTGCCAGCAGCTTAGTCGGGACAGGGATGTCCTACGAGCAGTACTTC
CDR3aa: CASSLVGTGMSYEQYF

v_gene: TRBV30
abundance: few
d_gene: .
j_gene: TRBJ1-6
CDR3nt: TGTGCCTGGAGTTCGCCTCCGTCACCCCTCCACTTT
CDR3aa: CAWSSPPSPLHF

v_gene: TRBV5-6
abundance: once
d_gene: .
j_gene: TRBJ2-5
CDR3nt: TGTGCCAGCAGCATGAGGGGGTTTCGTGAGACCCAGTACTTC
CDR3aa: CASSMRGFRETQYF

v_gene: TRBV9
abundance: .
d_gene: .
j_gene: TRBJ2-5
CDR3nt: TGTGCCAGCAGCCCCCGACAGGACCAAGAGACCCAGTACTTC
CDR3aa: CASSPRQDQETQYF

v_gene: TRBV7-7
abundance: .
d_gene: TRBD1
j_gene: TRBJ1-4
CDR3nt: TGTGCTAGCAGTTACAGGGGTGGGGTTGAAAAACTGTTTTTT
CDR3aa: CASSYRGGVEKLFF

v_gene: TRBV29-1
abundance: few
d_gene: .
j_gene: TRBJ1-1
CDR3nt: TGCAGCGTTGAAAGACTTAGGGACACTGAAGCTTTCTTT
CDR3aa: CSVERLRDTEAFF

v_gene: TRBV5-6
abundance: few
d_gene: .
j_gene: TRBJ2-7
CDR3nt: TGTGCCAGCAGCTTAACGGGGTACTACTACGAGCAGTACTTC
CDR3aa: CASSLTGYYYEQYF

v_gene: TRBV19
abundance: .
d_gene: TRBD2
j_gene: TRBJ2-1
CDR3nt: TGTGCCAGTAGTCCGAGACTAGCGGGGGGTACTAGCTCCTACAATGAGCAGTTCTTC
CDR3aa: CASSPRLAGGTSSYNEQFF

v_gene: TRBV5-1
abundance: .
d_gene: .
j_gene: TRBJ2-3
CDR3nt: TGCGCCAGCAGCTCTGGGACAAGCCGTCGGACAGATACGCAGTATTTT
CDR3aa: CASSSGTSRRTDTQYF

v_gene: TRBV18
abundance: once
d_gene: .
j_gene: TRBJ1-5
CDR3nt: TGTGCCAGCTCACCACTACAGGGAGTGGAGCAGCCCCAGCATTTT
CDR3aa: CASSPLQGVEQPQHF

v_gene: TRBV18
abundance: .
d_gene: .
j_gene: TRBJ1-1
CDR3nt: TGTGCCAGCTCGGCGCAAGGAGGGAACACTGAAGCTTTCTTT
CDR3aa: CASSAQGGNTEAFF

v_gene: TRBV4-3
abundance: .
d_gene: .
j_gene: TRBJ1-3
CDR3nt: TGCGCCAGCAGCCAAGATCATAGGGGACCCGGAAACACCATATATTTT
CDR3aa: CASSQDHRGPGNTIYF

v_gene: TRBV5-3
abundance: .
d_gene: .
j_gene: TRBJ1-1
CDR3nt: TGTGCCAGCAGCATTATGCGAGGGAACACTGAAGCTTTCTTT
CDR3aa: CASSIMRGNTEAFF

v_gene: TRBV19
abundance: .
d_gene: .
j_gene: TRBJ2-7
CDR3nt: TGTGCCAGTAGCTACGAGCAGTACTTC
CDR3aa: CASSYEQYF

v_gene: TRBV6-6
abundance: .
d_gene: TRBD2
j_gene: TRBJ2-1
CDR3nt: TGTGCCAGCAGGAGAGGGGACTACTACAATGAGCAGTTCTTC
CDR3aa: CASRRGDYYNEQFF

v_gene: TRBV27
abundance: .
d_gene: TRBD2
j_gene: TRBJ2-3
CDR3nt: TGTGCCAGCACCGCGAATAGGGGAGGGTTCGCAGATACGCAGTATTTT
CDR3aa: CASTANRGGFADTQYF

v_gene: TRBV19
abundance: once
d_gene: .
j_gene: TRBJ1-5
CDR3nt: TGTGCCAGTAGTATAAGGGAGAATAGCAATCAGCCCCAGCATTTT
CDR3aa: CASSIRENSNQPQHF

v_gene: TRBV7-2
abundance: .
d_gene: .
j_gene: TRBJ2-2
CDR3nt: TGTGCCGGACGGACAAGCGCGAACACCGGGGAGCTGTTTTTT
CDR3aa: CAGRTSANTGELFF

v_gene: TRBV9
abundance: .
d_gene: .
j_gene: TRBJ2-5
CDR3nt: TGTGCCAGCAGCGGCTATTCTGGGAATCAAGAGACCCAGTACTTC
CDR3aa: CASSGYSGNQETQYF

v_gene: TRBV12-5
abundance: .
d_gene: .
j_gene: TRBJ2-5
CDR3nt: TGTGCTAGTGCCGAACCGGAGACCCAGTACTTC
CDR3aa: CASAEPETQYF

v_gene: TRBV6-1
abundance: .
d_gene: .
j_gene: TRBJ2-3
CDR3nt: TGTGCCAGCAGTCAAGAGGGGACAGATACGCAGTATTTT
CDR3aa: CASSQEGTDTQYF

v_gene: TRBV7-6
abundance: .
d_gene: .
j_gene: TRBJ1-6
CDR3nt: TGTGCCAGCAGCTTGGAACTCGGCTCACCCCTCCACTTT
CDR3aa: CASSLELGSPLHF

v_gene: TRBV12-5
abundance: .
d_gene: .
j_gene: TRBJ1-1
CDR3nt: TGTGCTAGTGGTCTCGGGAGGGGGTCCATGAACACTGAAGCTTTCTTT
CDR3aa: CASGLGRGSMNTEAFF

v_gene: TRBV2
abundance: once
d_gene: .
j_gene: TRBJ2-2
CDR3nt: TGTGCCAGCACGCAGGGGCAGGTAGCAAACACCGGGGAGCTGTTTTTT
CDR3aa: CASTQGQVANTGELFF

v_gene: TRBV7-3
abundance: few
d_gene: .
j_gene: TRBJ2-2
CDR3nt: TGTGCCAGCAGCTTAAACGGGGCAGGGACAACCGGGGAGCTGTTTTTT
CDR3aa: CASSLNGAGTTGELFF

v_gene: TRBV15
abundance: .
d_gene: .
j_gene: TRBJ1-2
CDR3nt: TGTGCCACCAGCAGAGAGGACAGCCCTAACTATGGCTACACCTTC
CDR3aa: CATSREDSPNYGYTF